These T cell receptor beta chains were read from a single sample in a study of shared clonotypes between healthy human individuals. Assay used: immunoSEQ multiplex PCR; TCRdb lists only in-frame clones, some missing. The sample yields some 2,500,000 clones, more than 85% seen once. What was sequenced was naive CD4+ T cells from PBMCs. All receptors derive from a young man in good health. Some clones in this sample may be carry-over from other donors' samples. CDR3s include the opening cysteine and the closing phenylalanine or tryptophan. Each record gives: V gene, J gene, clone size, D gene, CDR3 protein, CDR3 DNA. The D gene is left open where the match is weak. Clone size is shown for a subset of rows, as once, few, many or a class of expanded clone.

v_gene: TRBV2; j_gene: TRBJ2-2; abundance: once; d_gene: -; CDR3aa: CASSKTGTFNTGELFF; CDR3nt: TGTGCCAGCAGTAAAACCGGGACTTTCAACACCGGGGAGCTGTTTTTT
v_gene: TRBV7-3; j_gene: TRBJ2-7; abundance: -; d_gene: TRBD2; CDR3aa: CASSSPPGRGEQYF; CDR3nt: TGTGCCAGCAGCTCCCCCCCGGGGAGGGGCGAGCAGTACTTC
v_gene: TRBV6-5; j_gene: TRBJ1-1; abundance: few; d_gene: -; CDR3aa: CASSSTSTGMNTEAFF; CDR3nt: TGTGCCAGCAGTTCAACGTCGACAGGCATGAACACTGAAGCTTTCTTT
v_gene: TRBV6-1; j_gene: TRBJ1-2; abundance: -; d_gene: -; CDR3aa: CASSEGAPRNGYTF; CDR3nt: TGTGCCAGCAGTGAAGGAGCCCCTAGAAATGGCTACACCTTC
v_gene: TRBV7-2; j_gene: TRBJ1-6; abundance: -; d_gene: -; CDR3aa: CASSSPGSPLHF; CDR3nt: TGTGCCAGCAGCTCCCCCGGTTCACCCCTCCACTTT
v_gene: TRBV18; j_gene: TRBJ1-5; abundance: -; d_gene: -; CDR3aa: CASSPQQISNQPQHF; CDR3nt: TGTGCCAGCTCACCTCAACAGATAAGCAATCAGCCCCAGCATTTT
v_gene: TRBV20-1; j_gene: TRBJ2-7; abundance: -; d_gene: -; CDR3aa: CSASELYEQYF; CDR3nt: TGCAGTGCTAGTGAGCTCTACGAGCAGTACTTC
v_gene: TRBV7-9; j_gene: TRBJ1-3; abundance: -; d_gene: -; CDR3aa: CASSLAATLGNTIYF; CDR3nt: TGTGCCAGCAGCTTAGCAGCTACACTTGGAAACACCATATATTTT
v_gene: TRBV28; j_gene: TRBJ1-1; abundance: -; d_gene: -; CDR3aa: CASSLEWAANTEAFF; CDR3nt: TGTGCCAGCAGTTTGGAGTGGGCAGCGAACACTGAAGCTTTCTTT
v_gene: TRBV4-3; j_gene: TRBJ1-2; abundance: -; d_gene: TRBD1; CDR3aa: CASSQLGTGESGGYTF; CDR3nt: TGCGCCAGCAGCCAGCTGGGGACAGGGGAGTCGGGCGGCTACACCTTC
v_gene: TRBV2; j_gene: TRBJ2-3; abundance: -; d_gene: -; CDR3aa: CASQLGTTPDTQYF; CDR3nt: TGTGCCAGCCAACTTGGAACCACCCCAGATACGCAGTATTTT
v_gene: TRBV4-2; j_gene: TRBJ1-1; abundance: -; d_gene: -; CDR3aa: CASSQDGGVGTEAFF; CDR3nt: TGTGCCAGCAGCCAAGATGGGGGGGTGGGCACTGAAGCTTTCTTT
v_gene: TRBV5-4; j_gene: TRBJ2-1; abundance: -; d_gene: TRBD2; CDR3aa: CASSWTSGDYNEQFF; CDR3nt: TGTGCCAGCAGCTGGACTAGCGGAGACTACAATGAGCAGTTCTTC
v_gene: TRBV27; j_gene: TRBJ2-4; abundance: -; d_gene: -; CDR3aa: CASRPDRLAKNIQYF; CDR3nt: TGTGCCAGCAGACCTGACAGACTAGCCAAAAACATTCAGTACTTC
v_gene: TRBV29-1; j_gene: TRBJ2-1; abundance: -; d_gene: TRBD1; CDR3aa: CSVLGQESSYNEQFF; CDR3nt: TGCAGCGTTCTGGGACAGGAGAGCTCCTACAATGAGCAGTTCTTC
v_gene: TRBV9; j_gene: TRBJ1-1; abundance: -; d_gene: TRBD1; CDR3aa: CASSATGEDTEAFF; CDR3nt: TGTGCCAGCAGCGCGACAGGGGAGGACACTGAAGCTTTCTTT
v_gene: TRBV5-1; j_gene: TRBJ1-3; abundance: -; d_gene: TRBD1; CDR3aa: CASSTGQVYSGNTIYF; CDR3nt: TGCGCCAGCAGCACAGGACAGGTATACTCTGGAAACACCATATATTTT
v_gene: TRBV5-1; j_gene: TRBJ2-1; abundance: -; d_gene: -; CDR3aa: CASRSSPAYNEQFF; CDR3nt: TGCGCCAGCCGCTCCAGCCCAGCCTACAATGAGCAGTTCTTC
v_gene: TRBV5-1; j_gene: TRBJ2-1; abundance: -; d_gene: -; CDR3aa: CASTLSGVSYNEQFF; CDR3nt: TGCGCCAGCACCCTAAGCGGAGTCTCCTACAATGAGCAGTTCTTC
v_gene: TRBV2; j_gene: TRBJ2-7; abundance: -; d_gene: -; CDR3aa: CASGRGAPREQYF; CDR3nt: TGTGCCAGCGGAAGGGGGGCCCCACGGGAGCAGTACTTC
v_gene: TRBV4-1; j_gene: TRBJ2-7; abundance: -; d_gene: TRBD2; CDR3aa: CASSQEGALAGESLVSYEQYF; CDR3nt: TGCGCCAGCAGCCAAGAAGGGGCGCTAGCGGGCGAATCCCTAGTCTCCTACGAGCAGTACTTC
v_gene: TRBV7-8; j_gene: TRBJ1-1; abundance: -; d_gene: -; CDR3aa: CASSLVAGDTEAFF; CDR3nt: TGTGCCAGCAGCTTAGTGGCAGGGGACACTGAAGCTTTCTTT
v_gene: TRBV30; j_gene: TRBJ1-4; abundance: -; d_gene: -; CDR3aa: CAWSMGLGNEKLFF; CDR3nt: TGTGCCTGGAGTATGGGGCTAGGGAATGAAAAACTGTTTTTT
v_gene: TRBV28; j_gene: TRBJ1-5; abundance: few; d_gene: -; CDR3aa: CATGRPQHF; CDR3nt: TGTGCCACAGGGCGGCCCCAGCATTTT
v_gene: TRBV27; j_gene: TRBJ1-2; abundance: -; d_gene: -; CDR3aa: CASSLSRLNYGYTF; CDR3nt: TGTGCCAGCAGTTTATCGAGACTTAACTATGGCTACACCTTC
v_gene: TRBV5-1; j_gene: TRBJ1-4; abundance: -; d_gene: -; CDR3aa: CASSLQSQAGEKLFF; CDR3nt: TGCGCCAGCAGCTTGCAGTCACAGGCGGGGGAAAAACTGTTTTTT
v_gene: TRBV29-1; j_gene: TRBJ2-3; abundance: -; d_gene: TRBD1; CDR3aa: CSVESGTGLGTDTQYF; CDR3nt: TGCAGCGTTGAGTCCGGGACAGGGCTTGGCACAGATACGCAGTATTTT
v_gene: TRBV28; j_gene: TRBJ1-1; abundance: -; d_gene: -; CDR3aa: CASSLLQGADEAFF; CDR3nt: TGTGCCAGCAGTTTGCTTCAAGGGGCTGATGAAGCTTTCTTT
v_gene: TRBV5-8; j_gene: TRBJ1-1; abundance: -; d_gene: TRBD1; CDR3aa: CASSLADRGRPDTEAFF; CDR3nt: TGTGCCAGCAGCTTGGCCGACAGGGGGCGCCCGGACACTGAAGCTTTCTTT
v_gene: TRBV11-3; j_gene: TRBJ1-6; abundance: -; d_gene: -; CDR3aa: CASSSKQGRNSPLHF; CDR3nt: TGTGCCAGCAGCTCAAAACAGGGTAGAAATTCACCCCTCCACTTT
v_gene: TRBV7-9; j_gene: TRBJ1-4; abundance: -; d_gene: -; CDR3aa: CASGRGKANEKLFF; CDR3nt: TGTGCCAGCGGCCGGGGGAAGGCTAATGAAAAACTGTTTTTT
v_gene: TRBV6-5; j_gene: TRBJ1-3; abundance: -; d_gene: TRBD1; CDR3aa: CASSLDRTSGNTIYF; CDR3nt: TGTGCCAGCAGCTTGGACAGGACCTCTGGAAACACCATATATTTT